These 16 T cell receptor beta chains were all obtained from the same sample, sequenced in a study of regulatory T cells in long-lasting Graves disease. This sample's time point: newly diagnosed GD, antithyroid drugs for less than 3 months. From RNA extracted from PBMCs, the TCR library was made. iRepertoire HTBI primers and Arm-PCR of CDR3 regions built TCR beta libraries. One entry per CDR3 protein results from TCRdb running MiXCR on the multiplex PCR reads. The sample lists fewer than 450,000 distinct CDR3 sequences, over 14% seen once, with around 7.6% in the top ten. This sample also appeared in a second study, on T cells in Graves' hyperthyroidism and ophthalmopathy.

Source: peripheral blood mononuclear cells (PBMCs), taken at new diagnosis, from a patient treated with antithyroid drugs. The receptor source for this set is a woman in her thirties or forties with Graves disease.

This clonotype was detected ten times or more. The V gene is TRBV28, the J gene TRBJ1-4; D possibly corresponds to TRBD1 (5 bases). The CDR3 runs 13 residues. Trimming took 5 bases from V and 6 from J, leaving 10 bases between them. Germline V lookup: CDR1 MDHEN, CDR2 SYDVKM. CDR3 region: CASSEGEDEKLFF. CDR3 sequence (DNA): TGTGCCAGCAGTGAAGGGGAGGATGAAAAACTGTTTTTT.

Many counts were recorded for this clonotype. This chain uses TRBV20-1 with TRBJ2-7; weak D call: TRBD2 (5 bases). V was clipped by 8 bases and J by 6 bases, with 14 bases between them. The CDR3 loop spans 11 amino acids. CDR1 DFQATT and CDR2 SNEGSKA come from the germline V gene (reference sequence). CDR3 in DNA: TGCAGTATCCCGGGAAGGGTCGAGCAGTACTTC. It is translated as CSIPGRVEQYF.

This clonotype has a count of ten or more. V usage is TRBV30 and J usage is TRBJ2-5; TRBD1 or TRBD2 may be the D gene (7 bases each). Germline V gives CDR1 GTSNPN, CDR2 SVGIG (reference sequence). The CDR3 sequence is 16 residues long. Trimming removed 5 bases from V and 2 bases from J, with 21 bases in between. The CDR3, as DNA: TGTGCCTGGGCCGACAGGGATCGGGGGGAACAAGAGACCCAGTACTTC. The encoded protein is CAWADRDRGEQETQYF.

At least ten counts were recorded for this clonotype. V usage is TRBV7-9 and J usage is TRBJ2-1, with 7 nucleotides matching TRBD2. The CDR3 length is 15 residues. The germline gives CDR1 SEHNR, CDR2 FQNEAQ (reference sequence). Trimming at V came to 4 bases and at J to 0 bases, leaving 3 bases not matched to a gene. The CDR3 sequence is CASSSSGFSYNEQFF. The CDR3 DNA reads as TGTGCCAGCAGCTCTAGCGGTTTCTCCTACAATGAGCAGTTCTTC.

This clonotype was seen repeatedly, ten times or more. The rearrangement uses TRBV7-3 and TRBJ2-2; 10 positions agree with TRBD1. CDR1 is SGHTA and CDR2 is FQGTGA in the germline V gene. The junction had 4 bases not matched to a gene; V was cut back by 5 bases and J by 4 bases. The CDR3 runs 15 residues. CDR3 bases: TGTGCCAGCAGCCCCGGGACAGGGGCCACCGGGGAGCTGTTTTTT. It encodes CASSPGTGATGELFF.

The rearrangement links TRBV11-3 to TRBJ1-2, with TRBD1 as a possible D gene (6 bases). V was pared by 0 bases and J by 0 bases, with 17 bases between. The V gene's germline CDR1 is SGHNT and CDR2 YENEEA. The CDR3 loop spans 18 amino acids. CDR3 residues: CASSLDRTAVLSNYGYTF. The CDR3 bases are TGTGCCAGCAGCTTAGATAGGACAGCCGTACTCTCTAACTATGGCTACACCTTC.

This clonotype has more than one count but fewer than ten. The rearrangement joins TRBV4-1 to TRBJ2-2; a weak D match, TRBD1 (5 bases). Germline V gene sequence: CDR1 MGHRA, CDR2 YSYEKL. This CDR3 spans 16 amino acids. The V end lost 3 bases, the J end lost 9 bases, and 20 bases lay between the germline ends. The CDR3 is CASSHPGRVGSWELFF. The CDR3 nucleotides are TGCGCCAGCAGCCACCCCGGCAGGGTCGGATCCTGGGAGCTGTTTTTT.

This clonotype occurred many times. This chain links TRBV27 with TRBJ1-1; possible D gene TRBD1, 6 bases. Trimming took 0 bases from V and 2 from J, leaving 22 bases between them. This CDR3 contains 19 residues. Germline-derived CDR1 and CDR2 are MNHEY and SMNVEV (reference sequence). CDR3 protein: CASSLSQTGTAQGNTEAFF. CDR3 coding DNA: TGTGCCAGCAGTTTATCGCAGACAGGCACGGCGCAGGGAAACACTGAAGCTTTCTTT.

This clonotype was seen many times. The V and J genes are TRBV7-2 and TRBJ2-2; a weak D match, TRBD2 (6 bases). The germline CDR1 and CDR2 sequences are SGHTA and FQGNSA. V was pared by 4 bases and J by 5 bases, with 17 bases between. The CDR3 spans 16 residues. DNA for the CDR3: TGTGCCAGCAGCTCCCAGCCGGGGGTCGCTACCGGGGAGCTGTTTTTT. Translation: CASSSQPGVATGELFF.

This clonotype was detected many times. This chain connects TRBV11-2 to TRBJ2-2; D gene unclear. CDR3 length: 13 amino acids. Trimming left V 5 bases short and J 5 bases short, with 9 bases between. Germline CDR1 SGHAT, CDR2 FQNNGV. The CDR3 region is CASSPQITGELFF. The CDR3 bases are TGTGCCAGCAGCCCACAAATAACCGGGGAGCTGTTTTTT. The variable domain in full, with the rest retrieved from reference TRBV11-2 and TRBJ2-2, is EAGVAQSPRYKIIEKRQSVAFWCNPISGHATLYWYQQILGQGPKLLIQFQNNGVVDDSQLPKDRFSAERLKGVDSTLKIQPAKLEDSAVYLCASSPQITGELFFGEGSRLTVL.

V and J are TRBV6-1 and TRBJ1-5; D call uncertain. Germline V gene lookup returns CDR1 MNHNS and CDR2 SASEGT. The CDR3 extends over 15 amino acids. V gave up 3 bases and J gave up 6 bases, with 15 bases separating them. The CDR3 DNA reads as TGTGCCAGCAGTGATTGGCTCCTAGGGTCTCAGCCCCAGCATTTT. This sequence encodes CASSDWLLGSQPQHF.

The chain has TRBV7-9 and TRBJ2-3; D uncertain. The CDR3 has 16 residues. V dropped 1 base and J dropped 1 base, with 12 bases sitting between them. Germline V CDR1 and CDR2: SEHNR, FQNEAQ (reference sequence). The CDR3 sequence: CASSLEFLGRTDTQYF. In DNA, the CDR3 is TGTGCCAGCAGCTTAGAGTTCTTAGGGCGCACAGATACGCAGTATTTT. Supplemented by reference TRBV7-9 and TRBJ2-3, the full variable domain reads DTGVSQNPRHKITKRGQNVTFRCDPISEHNRLYWYRQTLGQGPEFLTYFQNEAQLEKSRLLSDRFSAERPKGSFSTLEIQRTEQGDSAMYLCASSLEFLGRTDTQYFGPGTRLTVL.

Comment on this clonotype: One junction end disagrees with the germline gene, perhaps due to a read error. The V and J genes are TRBV3-1 and TRBJ2-2; D possibly matches TRBD1 or TRBD2 (6 bases each). Looked up from germline, CDR1 is LGHDT and CDR2 is YNNKEL (reference sequence). The CDR3 runs 20 residues. The CDR3 protein is CASSQDRGTGLDMNTGGLFF. As DNA, the CDR3 is TGTGCCAGCAGCCAAGATCGAGGCACAGGGCTGGATATGAACACCGGGGGGCTGTTTTTT.

The chain joins TRBV7-6 to TRBJ2-2; 7 bases are shared with TRBD2. There are 18 residues in the CDR3. J was trimmed by 3 bases and V by 1 base; bases with no gene match: 11. Germline V gene sequence: CDR1 SGHVS, CDR2 FNYEAQ. In DNA form, the CDR3 reads TGTGCCAGCAGCTTAGTACCCCCTGGAACTAGCGACACCGGGGAGCTGTTTTTT. Its translation is CASSLVPPGTSDTGELFF.

This clonotype came up a few times. V and J are TRBV6-1 and TRBJ2-1; TRBD2 aligns across 8 bases. Germline V gene sequence: CDR1 MNHNS, CDR2 SASEGT. The CDR3 runs to 12 residues. The junction had 4 bases not matched to a gene; V was cut back by 7 bases and J by 8 bases. CDR3 amino acids: CASISGTDEQFF. The CDR3 nucleotides are TGTGCCAGCATTAGCGGGACCGATGAGCAGTTCTTC.

This clonotype occurred many times. The chain employs TRBV27 and TRBJ2-7; 10 nucleotides line up with TRBD2. J lost 3 bases, V lost 2 bases, and 10 bases had no gene match. Germline assignment: CDR1 MNHEY and CDR2 SMNVEV (reference sequence). The CDR3 is 17 residues long. CDR3 sequence reads: CASSLMPSGRVFYEQYF. The CDR3 bases are TGTGCCAGCAGTTTAATGCCTAGCGGGAGAGTTTTCTACGAGCAGTACTTC.